This T cell receptor beta chain was retrieved from a study of spatial heterogeneity in lung cancer. The CDR3 consists of 11 residues. V dropped 3 bases and J dropped 8 bases, with 5 bases sitting between them. By share of the sample, this clonotype is medium-sized. The antigen remains unidentified. A library prepared for alpha chains yielded this beta chain as an off-target read; its size is of little meaning. TCR cDNA molecules each carried a unique molecular identifier. TCRdb re-derived calls from the 5' RACE reads in MiXCR, one entry per CDR3 protein. The top ten clones hold about 10% of a sample with about 6,800 distinct CDR3 sequences, roughly an eighth of them seen once. Whole-study results and caveats: Expanded intratumoral alpha and beta TCR counts tracked tumor mutation counts.

The time point is: sample taken at primary tumor resection. Material for sequencing was whole RNA from tumor, nontumor lung or frozen PBMC, left unsorted. The V gene is TRBV12-3 or TRBV12-4, the J gene TRBJ2-1; D call uncertain. The sequence came from a male donor with early-stage non-small cell lung cancer. Source: lung tumor tissue, taken at surgery. CDR3: CASSLLDEQFF. The CDR3 nucleotides are TGTGCCAGCAGTTTGCTGGATGAGCAGTTCTTC.